The next 32 T cell receptor beta chains were all read from a single sample in a study of cytomegalovirus exposure and HLA in healthy donors. The table came from immunoSEQ multiplex PCR; TCRdb's copy has only in-frame clones and leaves some out. The table lists 150,000 to 200,000 clones, approximately 89% of them singletons. The sequencing sample was made of PBMCs. These receptors originate from a woman younger than 35 in good health and CMV-seropositive.

The rearrangement uses TRBV9 and TRBJ2-3, with 10 bases fitting TRBD2. Trimming removed 4 bases from V and 1 base from J; junction bases left unmatched: 9. Germline V gene lookup returns CDR1 SGDLS and CDR2 YYNGEE. The CDR3 covers 17 residues. The CDR3, as DNA: TGTGCCAGCAGCCAGCTAGCGGGAGCGTATGGCACAGATACGCAGTATTTT. Translating it yields CASSQLAGAYGTDTQYF. Full variable domain (missing parts from reference TRBV9 and TRBJ2-3): DSGVTQTPKHLITATGQRVTLRCSPRSGDLSVYWYQQSLDQGLQFLIQYYNGEERAKGNILERFSAQQFPDLHSELNLSSLELGDSALYFCASSQLAGAYGTDTQYFGPGTRLTVL.

The genes are TRBV5-1 and TRBJ2-3; D possibly corresponds to TRBD2 (5 bases). CDR3 length equals 16 residues. CDR1 and CDR2 (germline): SGHRS, YFSETQ. The germline V and J ends were trimmed by 3 bases and 2 bases, with 16 bases remaining between them. CDR3 DNA: TGCGCCAGCAGCTCAAGCTCGGGATTCACCACAGATACGCAGTATTTT. Translated: CASSSSSGFTTDTQYF.

This chain connects TRBV5-6 to TRBJ1-4, with D possibly matching TRBD1 (5 bases). V lost 2 bases and J lost 0, with 14 bases in between. The CDR3 consists of 17 residues. Germline V gives CDR1 SGHDT, CDR2 YYEEEE. The CDR3 loop is CASSFGLGGATNEKLFF. The CDR3 DNA sequence: TGTGCCAGCAGCTTTGGTCTGGGGGGAGCAACTAATGAAAAACTGTTTTTT.

The J gene is TRBJ2-1, the V gene TRBV9; 12 bases map to TRBD2. Germline loops: CDR1 SGDLS, CDR2 YYNGEE. The trim removed 5 bases at V and 9 bases at J, leaving 18 bases unmatched. The CDR3 has 18 residues. The CDR3 sequence is CASSPSGPTSGRLGEQFF. Written as DNA, the CDR3 is TGTGCCAGCAGTCCCAGCGGCCCGACTAGCGGGAGATTGGGTGAGCAGTTCTTC.

This chain links TRBV7-3 with TRBJ2-1; weak D call: TRBD2 (7 bases). The CDR3 is made up of 16 amino acids. CDR1 and CDR2 (germline): SGHTA, FQGTGA. V was clipped by 5 bases and J by 2 bases, with 16 bases between them. CDR3 region: CASSDPGGGPYNEQFF. DNA of the CDR3: TGTGCCAGCAGCGATCCAGGCGGGGGCCCCTACAATGAGCAGTTCTTC.

V is TRBV2 and J is TRBJ2-7; D not resolved. V was pared by 6 bases and J by 2 bases, with 5 bases between. The CDR3 sequence is 11 residues long. Germline loops: CDR1 SNHLY, CDR2 FYNNEI. CDR3 sequence: CASSYAYEQYF. As DNA, the CDR3 is TGTGCCAGCAGCTACGCCTACGAGCAGTACTTC.

V usage is TRBV30 and J usage is TRBJ1-5; D is possibly TRBD1 (6 bases). The germline V gene encodes CDR1 GTSNPN and CDR2 SVGIG (reference sequence). CDR3 length equals 15 residues. Between the trimmed V and J ends, which lost 3 bases and 0 bases, there was a span of 12 bases. The CDR3 loop reads CAWSGRGLSNQPQHF. The CDR3 DNA reads TGTGCCTGGAGCGGCAGGGGCCTTAGCAATCAGCCCCAGCATTTT.

The chain links TRBV27 to TRBJ2-1; D may be TRBD1 (6 bases). V was clipped by 1 base and J by 5 bases, with 9 bases between them. Germline V gene data show CDR1 as MNHEY and CDR2 as SMNVEV (reference sequence). The CDR3 loop spans 14 amino acids. CDR3 bases: TGTGCCAGCAGTTTATGGGACACAAACAATGAGCAGTTCTTC. Translation: CASSLWDTNNEQFF.

The CDR3 loop reads CASSLNSPQTFNEQFF. The DNA for the CDR3 is TGTGCCAGCAGCTTAAACTCCCCTCAAACTTTTAATGAGCAGTTCTTC. J is TRBJ2-1 and V is TRBV7-2; D not certain. Between the trimmed V and J ends, which lost 2 bases and 7 bases, there was a span of 18 bases. From germline, CDR1 is SGHTA and CDR2 FQGNSA. The CDR3 covers 16 residues.

The V call is TRBV13, the J call TRBJ2-7; 8 bases map to TRBD1. V lost 5 bases, J lost 2 bases, and 5 bases stayed unmatched. The length of the CDR3 is 14 residues. Germline V gene data show CDR1 as PRHDT and CDR2 as FYEKMQ (reference sequence). CDR3: CASSQGAGAYEQYF. Here the CDR3 DNA reads TGTGCCAGCAGCCAGGGGGCCGGTGCCTACGAGCAGTACTTC.

This clone has only one observation. The chain uses TRBV27 and TRBJ2-1, with 11 bases fitting TRBD2. This CDR3 contains 17 residues. Per the germline V gene, CDR1 is MNHEY and CDR2 is SMNVEV (reference sequence). The junction had 8 bases not matched to a gene; V was cut back by 4 bases and J by 3 bases. The CDR3 reads CASSSSLAGGRYNEQFF. CDR3 nucleotides: TGTGCCAGCAGTTCCAGTTTAGCGGGAGGGCGCTACAATGAGCAGTTCTTC.

The chain has TRBV5-1 and TRBJ2-7; perhaps TRBD1 as D (6 bases). Deletions cut 0 bases from V and 6 bases from J, with 13 bases between. CDR3 length: 14 residues. Germline V gene data show CDR1 as SGHRS and CDR2 as YFSETQ. The CDR3 sequence is CASSLGTVTIEQYF. Here the CDR3 DNA reads TGCGCCAGCAGCTTGGGGACAGTTACAATCGAGCAGTACTTC.

The chain employs TRBV4-2 and TRBJ2-1; D may be TRBD1 (7 bases). Germline V gene lookup returns CDR1 LGHNA and CDR2 YNFKEQ. The CDR3 sequence is 13 residues long. V gave up 5 bases and J gave up 5 bases, with 10 bases separating them. The CDR3: CASSARGDNEQFF. In nucleotides, the CDR3 is TGTGCCAGCAGCGCCAGGGGGGACAATGAGCAGTTCTTC.

V and J are TRBV6-1 and TRBJ1-2, with 8 bases aligning to TRBD1. Unmatched junction bases numbered 11, after V lost 10 bases and J lost 7 bases. The CDR3 has 13 residues. In germline, CDR1 is MNHNS, CDR2 SASEGT. The CDR3 here is CATLQGESSGYTF. The CDR3 DNA follows: TGTGCCACCCTACAGGGGGAGTCTTCTGGCTACACCTTC.

This clone appeared once. J is TRBJ1-3 and V is TRBV6-4, with D maybe TRBD1 (6 bases). Trimming cost V 2 bases and J 4 bases, with 15 bases left between them. There are 16 residues in the CDR3. Germline V gene sequence: CDR1 MRHNA, CDR2 SNTAGT. The CDR3 coding sequence is TGTGCCAGCAGTGACCGTGTGGGGGGGCCAGGAAACACCATATATTTT. Its translation: CASSDRVGGPGNTIYF.

This chain joins TRBV7-9 and TRBJ1-1; D is unclear. The CDR3 length is 13 residues. V dropped 6 bases and J dropped 5 bases, with 13 bases sitting between them. The germline V gene encodes CDR1 SEHNR and CDR2 FQNEAQ (reference sequence). The CDR3 is CASSTKRETEAFF. DNA of the CDR3: TGTGCCAGCAGTACAAAAAGGGAGACTGAAGCTTTCTTT. The full variable domain, completed using reference TRBV7-9 and TRBJ1-1, is DTGVSQNPRHKITKRGQNVTFRCDPISEHNRLYWYRQTLGQGPEFLTYFQNEAQLEKSRLLSDRFSAERPKGSFSTLEIQRTEQGDSAMYLCASSTKRETEAFFGQGTRLTVV.

This chain joins TRBV6-6 and TRBJ1-5, with D tentatively TRBD1 (5 bases). The CDR3 loop spans 13 amino acids. V shed 8 bases and J shed 3 bases, with 11 bases lying between them. Looked up from germline, CDR1 is MNHNY and CDR2 is SVGAGI (reference sequence). The CDR3 coding sequence is TGTGCCAGCTCAGCAGGGAACAATCAGCCCCAGCATTTT. This translates into CASSAGNNQPQHF.

The rearrangement uses TRBV5-1 and TRBJ2-1; D gene unclear. The germline V gene has CDR1 SGHRS and CDR2 YFSETQ. CDR3 length: 14 amino acids. Between the trimmed V and J ends, which lost 4 bases and 0 bases, there was a span of 8 bases. The CDR3 DNA follows: TGCGCCAGCAGCACAGAAAGCTCCTACAATGAGCAGTTCTTC. Encoded protein: CASSTESSYNEQFF.

The chain is built from TRBV9 and TRBJ2-7; D not resolved. V shed 0 bases and J shed 7 bases, with 11 bases lying between them. Per germline, CDR1 SGDLS and CDR2 YYNGEE. The CDR3 covers 13 residues. The CDR3 DNA is TGTGCCAGCAGCGTAGGATCGCCAGGAGAGCAGTACTTC. Its protein product is CASSVGSPGEQYF.

V usage is TRBV9 and J usage is TRBJ2-3; D is perhaps TRBD2 (5 bases). The V and J ends lost 2 bases and 1 base respectively, with 14 bases between them. Germline assignment: CDR1 SGDLS and CDR2 YYNGEE. The CDR3 loop spans 16 amino acids. This chain's CDR3 is CASSVGGMPGTDTQYF. In nucleotides, the CDR3 is TGTGCCAGCAGCGTCGGAGGTATGCCGGGCACAGATACGCAGTATTTT.

The CDR3 here is CASSLAWGLAGPSYEQYF. The CDR3 region has the DNA TGTGCCAGCAGCTTAGCATGGGGACTAGCGGGCCCTTCCTACGAGCAGTACTTC. The chain employs TRBV11-2 and TRBJ2-7, with 12 nucleotides matching TRBD2. The J segment lost 1 base and the V segment lost 1 base, leaving 8 bases of the junction unmatched. In germline, CDR1 is SGHAT, CDR2 FQNNGV. The CDR3 is 18 amino acids.

This chain links TRBV19 with TRBJ2-1, with 8 bases aligning to TRBD2. The CDR3 is made up of 15 amino acids. Germline-derived CDR1 and CDR2 are LNHDA and SQIVND (reference sequence). V lost 7 bases, J lost 9 bases, and 14 bases stayed unmatched. CDR3 sequence (DNA): TGTGCCAGTACCGGCGCGGGAGGCCTCAGCGGTGAGCAGTTCTTC. This sequence encodes CASTGAGGLSGEQFF.

The rearrangement joins TRBV5-4 to TRBJ2-7, with TRBD2 as a possible D gene (5 bases). Germline CDR1 and CDR2: SGHNT and YYREEE (reference sequence). The CDR3 extends over 14 amino acids. The V gene lost 0 bases and the J gene lost 7 bases, with 14 bases spanning the gap. CDR3 DNA: TGTGCCAGCAGCTTGGGGGCCCACTGGGAGGAGCAGTACTTC. This translates into CASSLGAHWEEQYF.

V is TRBV6-6 and J is TRBJ1-1; perhaps TRBD1 as D (5 bases). From germline, CDR1 is MNHNY and CDR2 SVGAGI (reference sequence). The CDR3 consists of 13 residues. Trimming shortened V by 2 bases and J by 3 bases, and 7 bases separated the two germline ends. The CDR3 nucleotides read TGTGCCAGCAGTTACGCAGGGTACACTGAAGCTTTCTTT. It specifies CASSYAGYTEAFF.

The V gene is TRBV9, the J gene TRBJ2-7; TRBD1 aligns across 8 bases. The CDR3 length is 17 residues. V lost 4 bases to trimming and J lost 5 bases; unmatched junction nucleotides: 17. Looked up from germline, CDR1 is SGDLS and CDR2 is YYNGEE. CDR3 nucleotides: TGTGCCAGCAGCCCATCTCCCTCTCAGGGGGCGGGGAACGAGCAGTACTTC. It codes for CASSPSPSQGAGNEQYF.

The chain joins TRBV28 to TRBJ2-4; D may be TRBD1 (6 bases). This CDR3 has 11 residues. The V end was cut by 10 bases, the J end by 14 bases, with 18 bases between. The germline V gene encodes CDR1 MDHEN and CDR2 SYDVKM. CDR3 residues: CATSLEGDEYF. CDR3 sequence (DNA): TGTGCCACTAGCCTCGAGGGGGATGAGTACTTC.

This sequence joins TRBV11-2 and TRBJ2-1; a weak D match, TRBD2 (6 bases). In germline, CDR1 is SGHAT, CDR2 FQNNGV. Deletions cut 5 bases from V and 8 bases from J, with 22 bases between. CDR3 size: 16 residues. CDR3: CASSPVEGRLGDEQFF. The CDR3 region has the DNA TGTGCCAGCAGCCCGGTGGAGGGGAGATTAGGAGATGAGCAGTTCTTC.

The V gene is TRBV27, the J gene TRBJ2-4; possible D gene TRBD1, 6 bases. CDR3 size: 18 residues. The germline gives CDR1 MNHEY, CDR2 SMNVEV (reference sequence). Trimming took off 5 bases at V and 0 bases at J, with 20 bases between the two ends. The CDR3 nucleotides read TGTGCCAGCAGTCCGACTCCGGACAGATTCGTAGCCAAAAACATTCAGTACTTC. This encodes CASSPTPDRFVAKNIQYF.

This clone was picked up a small number of times. The chain uses TRBV11-2 and TRBJ2-1; D might be TRBD2 (6 bases). V was pared by 5 bases and J by 6 bases, with 11 bases between. CDR3 length: 13 residues. Germline assignment: CDR1 SGHAT and CDR2 FQNNGV. The CDR3 loop is CASSTGAPNEQFF. The CDR3 DNA follows: TGTGCCAGCAGCACGGGAGCCCCCAATGAGCAGTTCTTC.

The V call is TRBV29-1, the J call TRBJ2-5; 8 bases are a match to TRBD2. CDR3 length: 11 residues. The V segment lost 6 bases and the J segment 4 bases; nucleotides outside the gene matches: 1. CDR1 and CDR2 from the germline V gene are SQVTM and ANQGSEA. CDR3 nucleotides: TGCAGCGTCGGGGGGGGAGAGACCCAGTACTTC. Amino acids: CSVGGGETQYF.

The V call is TRBV4-3, the J call TRBJ2-2, with TRBD2 matching over 13 bases. Germline V gives CDR1 LGHNA, CDR2 YSLEER. With 4 bases clipped from V and 6 bases from J, the junction kept 11 bases outside the gene matches. The CDR3 consists of 18 residues. CDR3 DNA: TGCGCCAGCAGCCGGAGAAAACTAGCGGGAGGGCTCGCCGGGGAGCTGTTTTTT. Amino acids: CASSRRKLAGGLAGELFF.

The chain carries TRBV30 and TRBJ1-5; tentative D call: TRBD1 (6 bases). The CDR3 sequence is 13 residues long. CDR1 GTSNPN and CDR2 SVGIG come from the germline V gene (reference sequence). The V and J ends lost 5 bases and 6 bases respectively, with 14 bases between them. CDR3 sequence (DNA): TGTGCCTGGGGCGGGGGGCAAGGTCAGCCCCAGCATTTT. It codes for CAWGGGQGQPQHF.